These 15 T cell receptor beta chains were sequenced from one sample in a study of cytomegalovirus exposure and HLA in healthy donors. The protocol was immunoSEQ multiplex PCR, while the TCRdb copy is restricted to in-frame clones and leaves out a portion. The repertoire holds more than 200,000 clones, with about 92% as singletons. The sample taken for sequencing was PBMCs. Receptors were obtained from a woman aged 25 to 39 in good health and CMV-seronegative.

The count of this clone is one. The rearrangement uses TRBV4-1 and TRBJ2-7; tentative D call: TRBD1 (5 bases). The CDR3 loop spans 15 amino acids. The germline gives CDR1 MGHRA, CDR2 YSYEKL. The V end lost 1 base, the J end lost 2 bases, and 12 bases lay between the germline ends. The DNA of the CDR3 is TGCGCCAGCAGCCAAGTACCCGACAGAGCCTACGAGCAGTACTTC. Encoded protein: CASSQVPDRAYEQYF.

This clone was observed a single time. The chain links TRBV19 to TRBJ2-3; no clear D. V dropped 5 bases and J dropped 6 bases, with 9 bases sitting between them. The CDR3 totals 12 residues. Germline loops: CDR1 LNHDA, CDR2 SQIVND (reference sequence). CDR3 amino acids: CASSGRWDTQYF. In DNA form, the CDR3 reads TGTGCCAGTAGTGGCAGGTGGGATACGCAGTATTTT.

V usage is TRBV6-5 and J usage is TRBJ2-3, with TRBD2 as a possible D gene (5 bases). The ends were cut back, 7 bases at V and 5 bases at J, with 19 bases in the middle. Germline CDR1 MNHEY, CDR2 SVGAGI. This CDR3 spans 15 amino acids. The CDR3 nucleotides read TGTGCCAGCAAAATAAGCGGCCTGACCCGAGATACGCAGTATTTT. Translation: CASKISGLTRDTQYF.

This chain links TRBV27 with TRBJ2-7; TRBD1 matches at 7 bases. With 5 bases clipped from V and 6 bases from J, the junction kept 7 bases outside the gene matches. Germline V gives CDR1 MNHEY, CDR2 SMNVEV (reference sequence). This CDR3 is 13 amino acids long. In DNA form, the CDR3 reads TGTGCCAGCAGTCGCGACAGGGCGGGCGAGCAGTACTTC. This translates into CASSRDRAGEQYF.

The CDR3 region is CASSSPGLAGGEQYF. The CDR3, as DNA: TGTGCCAGCAGCTCTCCGGGACTAGCGGGTGGCGAGCAGTACTTC. The rearrangement joins TRBV13 to TRBJ2-7; 12 nucleotides agree with TRBD2. J gave up 6 bases and V 4 bases, and 7 bases lay outside the gene matches. Germline CDR1 and CDR2: PRHDT and FYEKMQ (reference sequence). The CDR3 covers 15 residues.

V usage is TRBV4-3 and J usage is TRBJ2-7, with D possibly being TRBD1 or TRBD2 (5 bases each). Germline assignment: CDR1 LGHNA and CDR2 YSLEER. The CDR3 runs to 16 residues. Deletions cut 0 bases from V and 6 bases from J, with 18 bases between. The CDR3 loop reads CASSQESGLPTGEQYF. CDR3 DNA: TGCGCCAGCAGCCAAGAATCGGGGCTCCCGACCGGCGAGCAGTACTTC.

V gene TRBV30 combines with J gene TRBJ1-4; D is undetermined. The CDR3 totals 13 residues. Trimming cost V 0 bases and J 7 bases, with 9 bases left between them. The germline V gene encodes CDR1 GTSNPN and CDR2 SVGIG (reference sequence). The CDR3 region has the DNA TGTGCCTGGAGTGTAACGCAGGCTGAAAAACTGTTTTTT. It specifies CAWSVTQAEKLFF.

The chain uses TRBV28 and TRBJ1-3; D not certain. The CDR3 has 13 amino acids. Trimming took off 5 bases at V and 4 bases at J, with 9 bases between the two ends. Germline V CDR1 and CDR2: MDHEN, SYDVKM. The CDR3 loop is CASSPRGGNTIYF. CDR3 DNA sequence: TGTGCCAGCAGTCCCCGTGGGGGAAACACCATATATTTT.

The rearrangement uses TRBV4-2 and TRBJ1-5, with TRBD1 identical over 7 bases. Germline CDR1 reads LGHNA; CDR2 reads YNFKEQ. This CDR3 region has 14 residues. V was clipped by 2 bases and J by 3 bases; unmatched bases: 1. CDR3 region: CASSQQGDNQPQHF. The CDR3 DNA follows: TGTGCCAGCAGCCAACAGGGGGACAATCAGCCCCAGCATTTT.

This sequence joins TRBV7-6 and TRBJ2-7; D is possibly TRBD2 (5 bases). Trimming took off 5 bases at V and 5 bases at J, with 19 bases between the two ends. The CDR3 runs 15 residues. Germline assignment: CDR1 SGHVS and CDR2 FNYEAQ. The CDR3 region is CASSLPRGVPNEQYF. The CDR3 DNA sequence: TGTGCCAGCAGCCTCCCCCGGGGAGTGCCGAACGAGCAGTACTTC.

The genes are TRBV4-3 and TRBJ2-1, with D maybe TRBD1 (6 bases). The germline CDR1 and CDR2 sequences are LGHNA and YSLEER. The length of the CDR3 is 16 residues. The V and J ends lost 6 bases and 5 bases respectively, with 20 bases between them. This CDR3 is CASRFSGDRIDNEQFF. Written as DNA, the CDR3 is TGCGCCAGCAGATTCTCAGGGGATCGTATCGACAATGAGCAGTTCTTC.

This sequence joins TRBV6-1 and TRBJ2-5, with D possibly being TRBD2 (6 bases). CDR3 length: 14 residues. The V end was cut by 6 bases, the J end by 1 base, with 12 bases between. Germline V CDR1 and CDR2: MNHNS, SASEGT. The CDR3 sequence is CASRKAGPQETQYF. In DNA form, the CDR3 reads TGTGCCAGCAGGAAAGCGGGCCCCCAAGAGACCCAGTACTTC.

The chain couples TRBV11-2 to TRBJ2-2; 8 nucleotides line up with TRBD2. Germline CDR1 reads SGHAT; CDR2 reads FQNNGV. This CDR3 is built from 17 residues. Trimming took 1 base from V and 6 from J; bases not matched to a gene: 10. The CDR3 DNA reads TGTGCCAGCAGCTTAGTTTTGGGACTAGGGTTTCCCGGGGAGCTGTTTTTT. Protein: CASSLVLGLGFPGELFF. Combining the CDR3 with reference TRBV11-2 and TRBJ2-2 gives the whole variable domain EAGVAQSPRYKIIEKRQSVAFWCNPISGHATLYWYQQILGQGPKLLIQFQNNGVVDDSQLPKDRFSAERLKGVDSTLKIQPAKLEDSAVYLCASSLVLGLGFPGELFFGEGSRLTVL.

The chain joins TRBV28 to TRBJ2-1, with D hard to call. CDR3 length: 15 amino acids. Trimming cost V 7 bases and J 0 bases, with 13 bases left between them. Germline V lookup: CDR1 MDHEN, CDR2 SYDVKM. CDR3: CASTSRKSSYNEQFF. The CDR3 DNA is TGTGCCAGCACGTCGCGTAAGAGCTCCTACAATGAGCAGTTCTTC.

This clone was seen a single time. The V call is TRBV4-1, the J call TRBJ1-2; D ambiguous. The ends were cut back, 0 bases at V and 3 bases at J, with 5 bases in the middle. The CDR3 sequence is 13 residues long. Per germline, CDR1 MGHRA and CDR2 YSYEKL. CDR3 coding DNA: TGCGCCAGCAGCCAAGACGGGTACTATGGCTACACCTTC. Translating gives CASSQDGYYGYTF.